Described below is a single T cell receptor (beta chain) sequence and its context. Looked up from germline, CDR1 is SNHLY and CDR2 is FYNNEI. V was cut by 3 bases and J by 4 bases, with 12 bases left in between. There are 15 residues in the CDR3. The data were obtained in a study of CD8 T cells in Susac syndrome. Reverse transcription used roughly 0.5 to 1 ug RNA and random hexamers. TCRdb recomputed calls from the immunoSEQ multiplex PCR reads with MiXCR, one row per CDR3 protein. The sample yields some 170,000 distinct CDR3 sequences, 90% to 95% seen once. The sequenced sample consisted of CD4+ T cells from PBMCs. This sequence joins TRBV2 and TRBJ2-2; D is unresolved. This TCR came from a human donor in good health. CDR3 amino acids: CASSDKLAGTGELFF. Here the CDR3 DNA reads TGTGCCAGCAGTGATAAGTTAGCTGGCACCGGGGAGCTGTTTTTT. Full variable domain (remainder filled in from reference TRBV2 and TRBJ2-2): EPEVTQTPSHQVTQMGQEVILRCVPISNHLYFYWYRQILGQKVEFLVSFYNNEISEKSEIFDDQFSVERPDGSNFTLKIRSTKLEDSAMYFCASSDKLAGTGELFFGEGSRLTVL.